This T cell receptor beta chain came from a study of response to subunit inactivated influenza vaccine. Study findings and constraints: A suggestion made by the authors is that each seasonal influenza vaccination recruits few new T cells.

The CDR3 contains 14 residues. V was trimmed by 5 bases and J by 9 bases, leaving 16 bases between them. Germline V CDR1 and CDR2: SGHDN, FVKESK. Notes on this clonotype: What it recognizes is unknown.

TCRdb re-called the RT-PCR reads with MiXCR, one entry per CDR3 protein. The sample records more than 700,000 distinct CDR3 sequences, over 20% being singletons. The sample consisted of PBMCs from blood, taken more than 4 days after vaccination. The receptor's source is a man in his fifties who received an inactivated influenza vaccine. The genes are TRBV14 and TRBJ1-4; D may be TRBD1 (6 bases). The CDR3: CASSVAGAPKKLFF. CDR3 coding DNA: TGTGCCAGCAGCGTCGCGGGGGCACCCAAAAAACTGTTTTTT.